The rows below give T cell receptor beta chains drawn from one sample of a study of cytotoxic CD8 clonotypes in ibrutinib-treated CLL. The data were produced by immunoSEQ multiplex PCR, yet TCRdb's version contains in-frame clones alone and is incomplete. The sample has 130,000 or so clones, 84% seen once. Sequences were derived from PBMCs, sampled after 24 months of ibrutinib treatment. These receptors were collected from a human donor with chronic lymphocytic leukemia. Both conserved end residues are part of each CDR3. D genes are given only for firm matches. Not every row has a clone size; where given, it reads once, few, many or a size class.

J gene,D gene,V gene,clone size,CDR3 protein,CDR3 DNA
TRBJ1-2,TRBD1,TRBV10-3,NA,CACDNRDRGQGYTF,TGTGCCTGCGACAACCGAGACAGGGGGCAGGGCTACACCTTC
TRBJ1-5,NA,TRBV5-6,NA,CASSLTQGRGQPQHF,TGTGCCAGCAGCTTGACTCAGGGCCGAGGTCAGCCCCAGCATTTT
TRBJ1-4,TRBD1,TRBV9,NA,CASSVSGTATNEKLFF,TGTGCCAGCAGCGTAAGCGGGACAGCAACTAATGAAAAACTGTTTTTT
TRBJ1-1,NA,TRBV29-1,NA,CSVGHLNTEAFF,TGCAGCGTCGGACATCTGAACACTGAAGCTTTCTTT
TRBJ2-5,TRBD2,TRBV7-6,NA,CASSARLSGGLETQYF,TGTGCCAGCAGCGCCAGACTCTCGGGGGGGTTAGAGACCCAGTACTTC
TRBJ2-1,TRBD1,TRBV30,NA,CAWSPPVTGPYNEQFF,TGTGCCTGGAGTCCACCCGTGACAGGGCCTTACAATGAGCAGTTCTTC
TRBJ2-5,NA,TRBV4-1,once,CASSQEEDARETQYF,TGCGCCAGCAGCCAAGAAGAAGACGCGAGGGAGACCCAGTACTTC
TRBJ1-2,TRBD1,TRBV7-3,NA,CASSQQGQAYGYTF,TGTGCCAGCAGTCAACAGGGACAGGCATATGGCTACACCTTC
TRBJ2-1,NA,TRBV9,NA,CASSVSLGWAGEYNEQFF,TGTGCCAGCAGCGTAAGTCTGGGCTGGGCAGGGGAATACAATGAGCAGTTCTTC
TRBJ2-3,NA,TRBV5-1,NA,CASSLPASTDTQYF,TGCGCCAGCAGCTTGCCGGCGAGCACAGATACGCAGTATTTT
TRBJ2-6,TRBD1,TRBV25-1,once,CASSPERGQVSGANVLTF,TGTGCCAGCAGCCCTGAGCGTGGACAGGTCTCTGGGGCCAACGTCCTGACTTTC
TRBJ1-2,NA,TRBV10-3,once,CAIKPSPDIRYTF,TGTGCCATCAAACCTTCCCCGGACATCCGCTACACCTTC
TRBJ2-5,NA,TRBV2,NA,CANKEGDEETQYF,TGTGCCAATAAGGAGGGGGACGAAGAGACCCAGTACTTC
TRBJ1-5,NA,TRBV2,NA,CASSRSPYQGQPQHF,TGTGCCAGCAGTCGGTCTCCCTATCAGGGTCAGCCCCAGCATTTT
TRBJ2-7,NA,TRBV7-2,few,CASSSGSSYEQYF,TGTGCCAGCAGCTCCGGCAGCTCCTACGAGCAGTACTTC
TRBJ1-5,TRBD1,TRBV14,NA,CASSLADRPTSGHF,TGTGCCAGCAGTCTCGCGGACAGGCCAACAAGCGGGCATTTT
TRBJ1-3,NA,TRBV10-2,NA,CASREAGISGNTIYF,TGCGCCAGCAGGGAAGCAGGGATTTCTGGAAACACCATATATTTT
TRBJ1-1,NA,TRBV18,NA,CASSPLHLNTEAFF,TGTGCCAGCTCACCACTACATTTAAACACTGAAGCTTTCTTT
TRBJ1-1,NA,TRBV5-4,NA,CASSQPGVTEAFF,TGTGCCAGCAGCCAACCAGGGGTCACTGAAGCTTTCTTT
TRBJ1-4,TRBD1,TRBV7-9,NA,CASMLLGQGSEKLFF,TGTGCCAGCATGCTTTTGGGACAGGGGAGTGAAAAACTGTTTTTT
TRBJ2-7,NA,TRBV5-4,NA,CASSSAGSEQYF,TGTGCCAGCAGCTCCGCAGGGTCCGAGCAGTACTTC
TRBJ2-5,TRBD2,TRBV27,NA,CASRRAGGLETQYF,TGTGCCAGCAGACGAGCGGGGGGGCTTGAGACCCAGTACTTC
TRBJ1-5,TRBD1,TRBV7-7,NA,CASSLNRGLSRQHF,TGTGCCAGCAGCTTAAACAGGGGGCTCTCGCGCCAGCATTTT